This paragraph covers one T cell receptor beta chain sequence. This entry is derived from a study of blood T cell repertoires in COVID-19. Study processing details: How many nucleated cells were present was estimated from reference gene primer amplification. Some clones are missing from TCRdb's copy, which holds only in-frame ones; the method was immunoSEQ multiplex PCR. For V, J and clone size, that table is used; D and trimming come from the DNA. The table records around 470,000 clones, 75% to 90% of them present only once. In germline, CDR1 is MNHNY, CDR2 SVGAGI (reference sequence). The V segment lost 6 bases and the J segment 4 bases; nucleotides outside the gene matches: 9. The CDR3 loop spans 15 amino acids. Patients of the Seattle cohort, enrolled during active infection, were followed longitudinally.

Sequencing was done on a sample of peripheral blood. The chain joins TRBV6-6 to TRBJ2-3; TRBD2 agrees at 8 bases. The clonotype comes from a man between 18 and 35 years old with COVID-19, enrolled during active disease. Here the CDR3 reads CASRTIAGTADTQYF. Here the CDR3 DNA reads TGTGCCAGCAGGACTATAGCGGGGACGGCAGATACGCAGTATTTT.